This TCR beta chain was sequenced in a study of shared clonotypes between healthy human individuals. Each donor was a Caucasian adult residing in Nashville, Tennessee. The authors split each subset's genomic DNA evenly across several immunoSEQ plates. Sequencing used immunoSEQ multiplex PCR; TCRdb keeps in-frame clones, though not all of them. In the table there are hundreds of thousands of clones, around three quarters of which are singletons. Trimming removed 5 bases at V and 2 bases at J, with 12 bases between. Germline V gene sequence: CDR1 SGHAT, CDR2 FQNNGV. This CDR3 has 15 residues. Sample: PBMCs. The clonotype originates from a woman aged 40 to 55 in good health. Some clones in this sample may be carry-over from other donors' samples. V gene TRBV11-2 combines with J gene TRBJ1-4; D is undetermined. CDR3 in DNA: TGTGCCAGCAGCATCAACAGCATTACTAATGAAAAACTGTTTTTT. Translated: CASSINSITNEKLFF.